This T cell receptor beta chain was recovered during a study of tumor-infiltrating lymphocytes in oesophageal squamous cell carcinoma. The CDR3 spans 15 residues. V gave up 4 bases and J gave up 0 bases, with 10 bases separating them. TCRdb independently ran MiXCR on the PCR reads; one entry per CDR3 protein. The table records about 11,000 distinct CDR3 sequences, around half of them present only once. The chain recombines TRBV12-3 or TRBV12-4 with TRBJ2-1; no definite D call. The clonotype was recovered from a female donor with esophageal squamous cell carcinoma. Specimen: esophageal tumor tissue. The CDR3 spells CASSSTPISYNEQFF. The CDR3 coding sequence is TGTGCCAGCAGTTCGACACCGATCTCCTACAATGAGCAGTTCTTC.